A single sample gave rise to the 5 T cell receptor beta chains below, sequenced in a study of identifying expanded T cells in peripheral blood. TCRdb's table, derived via immunoSEQ multiplex PCR, lists solely in-frame clones and lacks some. Altogether more than 45,000 clones are present, about 83% being singletons, with the ten largest covering about 15%. The sequenced sample consisted of blood. These receptors were obtained from a person aged 18-70 years in good health.

V usage is TRBV5-4 and J usage is TRBJ2-3; 8 bases are shared with TRBD2. The trim removed 1 base at V and 2 bases at J, leaving 9 bases unmatched. Germline V gene sequence: CDR1 SGHNT, CDR2 YYREEE (reference sequence). The CDR3 covers 17 residues. Here the CDR3 DNA reads TGTGCCAGCAGCTTGAGGGGAAGACTAGCGTCCACAGATACGCAGTATTTT. It codes for CASSLRGRLASTDTQYF.

The chain couples TRBV6-5 to TRBJ2-2; D is unresolved. With 6 bases removed from V and 7 bases from J, the gap between germline ends came to 12 bases. The CDR3 sequence is 13 residues long. CDR1 MNHEY and CDR2 SVGAGI come from the germline V gene. CDR3 residues: CASRVLGVGELFF. The CDR3, as DNA: TGTGCCAGCAGAGTCCTAGGAGTCGGGGAGCTGTTTTTT.

The CDR3, as DNA: TGTGCCAGCAGGGACGTGGGGTCTGAAGCTTTCTTT. It codes for CASRDVGSEAFF. The gene calls are TRBV2 and TRBJ1-1; D not resolved. Looked up from germline, CDR1 is SNHLY and CDR2 is FYNNEI. The CDR3 is 12 residues long. Trimming took off 6 bases at V and 6 bases at J, with 11 bases between the two ends.

This chain links TRBV5-4 with TRBJ1-1; D is unresolved. Germline CDR1 SGHNT, CDR2 YYREEE (reference sequence). The CDR3 covers 15 residues. The V and J ends lost 5 bases and 5 bases respectively, with 19 bases between them. CDR3 amino acids: CASRLGGRITTEAFF. The CDR3 bases are TGTGCCAGCAGGCTCGGTGGACGGATCACAACTGAAGCTTTCTTT.

This sequence joins TRBV5-4 and TRBJ2-3; 8 bases fit TRBD2. CDR1 and CDR2 (germline): SGHNT, YYREEE (reference sequence). Trimming removed 5 bases from V and 4 bases from J; junction bases left unmatched: 6. The CDR3 consists of 14 residues. The CDR3 DNA reads as TGTGCCAGCAGGACCGGGGGGGCCGCAGATACGCAGTATTTT. Residues: CASRTGGAADTQYF.